Shown below are 7 T cell receptor beta chains from a single sample sequenced in a study of blood T cell repertoires in COVID-19. Only in-frame clones appear in the TCRdb table, and some are missing; sequencing was by immunoSEQ multiplex PCR. The profile shows 150,000 to 200,000 clones, approximately 82% of them singletons. Sample: PBMCs or T cells enriched from blood (not recorded which). Receptors were obtained from a man aged 50 to 59 who had recovered from COVID-19.

The rearrangement joins TRBV29-1 to TRBJ2-1, with TRBD1 matching 9 bases. Germline V CDR1 and CDR2: SQVTM, ANQGSEA. The V segment lost 6 bases and the J segment 8 bases; nucleotides outside the gene matches: 20. CDR3 size: 17 residues. CDR3 region: CSVSGRGQGKVKDEQFF. CDR3 DNA sequence: TGCAGCGTCTCCGGTCGCGGACAGGGGAAGGTGAAGGATGAGCAGTTCTTC.

This sequence joins TRBV14 and TRBJ2-2; a possible D gene is TRBD2 (6 bases). Trimming removed 1 base at V and 4 bases at J, with 10 bases between. The CDR3 loop spans 15 amino acids. Germline-derived CDR1 and CDR2 are SGHDN and FVKESK. CDR3 amino acids: CASSQVTRGTGELFF. CDR3 bases: TGTGCCAGCAGCCAAGTGACTAGGGGCACCGGGGAGCTGTTTTTT.

This clone appeared a single time. This rearrangement joins TRBV21-1 to TRBJ1-1; TRBD1 is taken as the D call from the table, unchecked against the DNA. TRBV21-1 is reported as a pseudogene. This CDR3 contains 16 residues. This CDR3 reads CASSKGQGFGDTEAFF. The CDR3 coding sequence is TGTGCCAGCAGCAAGGGACAGGGGTTTGGAGACACTGAAGCTTTCTTT.

The chain couples TRBV5-4 to TRBJ1-4; 7 positions match TRBD1. V lost 4 bases, J lost 8 bases, and 14 bases stayed unmatched. Germline assignment: CDR1 SGHNT and CDR2 YYREEE (reference sequence). CDR3 size: 16 residues. Written as DNA, the CDR3 is TGTGCCAGCAGCAATGGAGAGATCCAAGGGGGCGAAAAACTGTTTTTT. This translates into CASSNGEIQGGEKLFF.

The chain employs TRBV2 and TRBJ2-1; TRBD2 aligns across 15 bases. Germline V gives CDR1 SNHLY, CDR2 FYNNEI. Germline trimming cut 6 bases from V and 12 bases from J; bases unmatched to any gene: 6. The CDR3 runs to 14 residues. CDR3 coding DNA: TGTGCCAGCAGGGCCGGGACTAGCGGGGGGAGGCAGTTCTTC. It yields the protein CASRAGTSGGRQFF.

The chain uses TRBV7-8 and TRBJ1-5; D possibly corresponds to TRBD1 (6 bases). This CDR3 is 12 amino acids long. V was clipped by 5 bases and J by 9 bases, with 11 bases between them. Germline CDR1 and CDR2: SGHVS and FQNEAQ. CDR3 residues: CASSRLGGPQHF. CDR3 coding DNA: TGTGCCAGCAGCCGTTTAGGGGGGCCCCAGCATTTT.

As concerns this clone: Different DNA sequences within this sample yield the same CDR3. The genes are TRBV11-2 and TRBJ1-1; no firm D call. V lost 1 base and J 7 bases, leaving 7 bases between the germline ends. The CDR3 runs 12 residues. Per the germline V gene, CDR1 is SGHAT and CDR2 is FQNNGV. CDR3 sequence (DNA): TGTGCCAGCAGCTTAGCTACGGGTGAAGCTTTCTTT. This translates into CASSLATGEAFF.